The sample holds many counts of the clone carrying this TCR beta chain. The data were taken from a study of T-cell reconstitution after alpha-beta-depleted transplantation in children. CDR3 length equals 14 residues. Per the germline V gene, CDR1 is SGHRS and CDR2 is YFSETQ. Trimming pared 0 bases from V and 4 bases from J, leaving 7 bases between. TCRbeta library construction was performed incorporating unique molecular identifiers. In TCRdb, the PCR reads were re-called with MiXCR into one record per CDR3 protein. The data show 490,000 or so distinct CDR3 sequences, 12% seen once. The source is a human donor who donated a stem cell graft to a child with combined immunodeficiency. The specimen comprised PBMCs from the stem cell graft donor, sampled from the stem cell graft. The V and J genes are TRBV5-1 and TRBJ1-4; D may be TRBD1 (5 bases). The CDR3, as DNA: TGCGCCAGCAGCTTGGAGACAGTTAATGAAAAACTGTTTTTT. Translation: CASSLETVNEKLFF.